Given below is one T cell receptor beta chain in context. Its antigen is not known. The sample is drawn from a study of beta chain features in type 1 diabetes. Expressed TCRB transcripts were sequenced, since all the RNA that had been isolated was reverse transcribed. Here immunoSEQ multiplex PCR was the method, and the copy in TCRdb shows in-frame clones only, minus some. The sample holds more than 350,000 clones; about 10% are singletons and the top ten take around 0.05%. Broader study findings: Type 1 diabetes patients showed fewer insertions and more deletions at VDJ junctions.

The CDR3 covers 13 residues. V lost 8 bases and J 5 bases, leaving 10 bases between the germline ends. Germline V lookup: CDR1 MDHEN, CDR2 SYDVKM. Sequenced sample: naive CD4+ T cells from blood. This chain joins TRBV28 and TRBJ1-6, with D uncertain. This clonotype was obtained from a woman under 30 in good health. The CDR3 bases are TGTGCCAGCGGGCGGCTAAATAATTCACCCCTCCACTTT. It yields the protein CASGRLNNSPLHF.